This record concerns one TCR beta chain sequence. Its binding antigen is unknown. No base quality information exists; no much larger clone differs at one position. The data were taken from a study of T-cell reconstitution after alpha-beta-depleted transplantation in children listed by TCRdb under 2016. Broadly, across the study: The study quantitatively tracked T-cell immune reconstitution after TCRalphabeta/CD19-depleted allogeneic hematopoietic cell transplantation in children using TCR repertoire profiling.

The paper as a whole reports these results and caveats: Apparently early alphabetaT-cell count recovery about two months after transplant reportedly relied on only several hundred rapidly expanded clones derived from non-depleted graft cells. The high TCRbeta diversity at day 60 in some patients was ascribed to recipient T cells and intrathymic progenitors that had survived conditioning. Hyperexpanded clone frequencies declined over subsequent months; after one year, T-cell counts and TCRbeta diversity were mostly attributed to newly produced T cells.

Preparation of the library involved PCR. Instrument used: Illumina HiSeq 2500. TCR libraries were prepared with molecular barcoding, using unique molecular identifiers to normalize TCRbeta repertoire quantification. Clones were called with MiXCR by TCRdb after fastp trimmed the public reads at Q25, and only in-frame beta chains were retained. When rows share a CDR3 protein, they turn into one entry using the most common DNA and genes. Across this sample there are hundreds of thousands of distinct CDR3 sequences, with about a sixth seen only once. The top ten constitute under 30% of the sample. Trimming takes 1 base from V and 4 bases from J, and the germline ends sit 12 bases apart. Including cysteine and phenylalanine, the CDR3 has 15 amino acids. Here the CDR3 DNA is all that survives: 45 bases in frame from base 1. CDR1 is given as MGHRA and CDR2 as YSYEKL, both from the germline V gene. The treatment or condition label, read with the paper, signifies: allogeneic hematopoietic cell transplantation with graft depleted of TCRalphabeta T cells and CD19 B cells. The transplant recipients were children given TCRalphabeta/CD19-depleted allogeneic hematopoietic cell grafts.

This receptor chain uses TRBV4-1 and TRBJ2-3, with a tentative D gene TRBD1 over 6 matching bases. The sample here was PBMCs, mostly from graft donor cells, taken 360 days after TCRalphabeta/CD19-depleted stem cell transplant. This receptor was identified in a boy in the first two years of life who had a stem cell transplant for Wiskott-Aldrich syndrome, so the T cells may come from the graft donor. The CDR3 reads as follows: CASSQGMGAADTQYF. Here is the DNA: TGCGCCAGCAGCCAAGGGATGGGGGCGGCAGATACGCAGTATTTT.